This is a list of T cell receptor beta chains from one sample in a study of yellow fever vaccine responses in identical twins. TCRdb reprocessed the RT-PCR reads via MiXCR and lists one record per CDR3 protein. The table has about 6,000 distinct CDR3 sequences, 75% to 80% seen once; the top ten hold about 2.5%. The sample consisted of T cells from blood (PBMCs), unsorted or a sorted subset (not recorded which), taken before or after yellow fever vaccination (not recorded which). Source of these receptors: a woman aged 18-30 years who received the yellow fever vaccine. Both conserved end residues are part of each CDR3. The D gene is left open where the match is weak. Rows may omit the clone size; those that give it use once, few, many or a size class.

J gene: TRBJ2-1; D gene: TRBD1; clone size: NA; V gene: TRBV2; CDR3 DNA: TGTGCCAGCAGAGGACAGGGCGTCAGTGAGCAGTTCTTC; CDR3 protein: CASRGQGVSEQFF
J gene: TRBJ2-1; D gene: TRBD2; clone size: NA; V gene: TRBV7-3; CDR3 DNA: TGTGCCAGCAGCTTAGGGTCTAGCGGGAGGACTTACAATGAGCAGTTCTTC; CDR3 protein: CASSLGSSGRTYNEQFF
J gene: TRBJ1-1; D gene: NA; clone size: NA; V gene: TRBV11-1; CDR3 DNA: TGTGCCAGCAGCTTAGTCTGGACACGTGGTAACGCTGAAGCTTTCTTT; CDR3 protein: CASSLVWTRGNAEAFF
J gene: TRBJ2-3; D gene: NA; clone size: NA; V gene: TRBV2; CDR3 DNA: TGTGCCAGCAGTAAAGGGATTCTCACAGATACGCAGTATTTT; CDR3 protein: CASSKGILTDTQYF
J gene: TRBJ1-1; D gene: NA; clone size: NA; V gene: TRBV27; CDR3 DNA: TGTGCCAGCAGTTTATTCCCAGGGCTGGATCCTTTCTTT; CDR3 protein: CASSLFPGLDPFF
J gene: TRBJ1-6; D gene: NA; clone size: NA; V gene: TRBV20-1; CDR3 DNA: TGCAGTGCTAGTCCCGGACCGGAACCCCTCCACTTT; CDR3 protein: CSASPGPEPLHF
J gene: TRBJ2-1; D gene: NA; clone size: NA; V gene: TRBV29-1; CDR3 DNA: TGCAGCGTGATCCTAGTTGGAGTTGAGCAGTTCTTC; CDR3 protein: CSVILVGVEQFF
J gene: TRBJ2-5; D gene: TRBD2; clone size: NA; V gene: TRBV15; CDR3 DNA: TGTGCCACCAGCAGATTAAACTTTAGCGGGGGGTACCAAGAGACCCAGTACTTC; CDR3 protein: CATSRLNFSGGYQETQYF
J gene: TRBJ2-1; D gene: TRBD2; clone size: NA; V gene: TRBV11-1; CDR3 DNA: TGTGCCAGCGCCACTAGCGATCCCTACAATGAGCAGTTCTTC; CDR3 protein: CASATSDPYNEQFF
J gene: TRBJ1-1; D gene: NA; clone size: NA; V gene: TRBV11-1; CDR3 DNA: TGTGCCAGCAGCTTAGGAAGGGTCACAGGAGCGAACACTGAAGCTTTCTTT; CDR3 protein: CASSLGRVTGANTEAFF
J gene: TRBJ1-1; D gene: NA; clone size: NA; V gene: TRBV12-3/TRBV12-4; CDR3 DNA: TGTGCCAGCAGTCCAACCCGCCAATTTGGGGCTTTCTTT; CDR3 protein: CASSPTRQFGAFF
J gene: TRBJ2-5; D gene: NA; clone size: few; V gene: TRBV2; CDR3 DNA: TGTGCCAGCAGTGAACGTAGCTGGAGGGTGGAGACCCAGTACTTC; CDR3 protein: CASSERSWRVETQYF
J gene: TRBJ2-1; D gene: TRBD1; clone size: NA; V gene: TRBV10-3; CDR3 DNA: TGTGCCACCAGTGAGTCGACAGGGGGCTCCTACAATGAGCAGTTCTTC; CDR3 protein: CATSESTGGSYNEQFF
J gene: TRBJ2-1; D gene: TRBD2; clone size: NA; V gene: TRBV20-1; CDR3 DNA: TGCAGTGCTCAGGCCCCGTCTAGCGGGTTTTACAATGAGCAGTTCTTC; CDR3 protein: CSAQAPSSGFYNEQFF
J gene: TRBJ1-1; D gene: NA; clone size: few; V gene: TRBV14; CDR3 DNA: TGTGCCAGCAGCCAAGACAGGGGCTCTGAAGCTTTCTTT; CDR3 protein: CASSQDRGSEAFF
J gene: TRBJ2-3; D gene: NA; clone size: NA; V gene: TRBV11-3; CDR3 DNA: TGTGCCAGCCAGGCCTGGGGGGCCACAGATACGCAGTATTTT; CDR3 protein: CASQAWGATDTQYF
J gene: TRBJ2-5; D gene: NA; clone size: NA; V gene: TRBV13; CDR3 DNA: TGTGCCAGCTCGGAGCGGGTGCAGCAAGAGACCCAGTACTTC; CDR3 protein: CASSERVQQETQYF
J gene: TRBJ2-1; D gene: TRBD2; clone size: few; V gene: TRBV11-2; CDR3 DNA: TGTGCCAGCAGTTCAATGGGGTTAGCGGGAGATGAGCAGTTCTTC; CDR3 protein: CASSSMGLAGDEQFF
J gene: TRBJ1-2; D gene: TRBD1; clone size: NA; V gene: TRBV29-1; CDR3 DNA: TGCAGCGTTGTGCGGGACAGGGGGCCCTATGGCTACACCTTC; CDR3 protein: CSVVRDRGPYGYTF
J gene: TRBJ2-7; D gene: TRBD1; clone size: few; V gene: TRBV11-1; CDR3 DNA: TGTGCCAGCAGCTTAGCGTACGGGACAGGGGGCAACTACGAGCAGTACTTC; CDR3 protein: CASSLAYGTGGNYEQYF
J gene: TRBJ1-2; D gene: TRBD1; clone size: NA; V gene: TRBV20-1; CDR3 DNA: TGCAGTGCTAGAGGTGGCCGGACAGGGTTGGACTATGGCTACACCTTC; CDR3 protein: CSARGGRTGLDYGYTF
J gene: TRBJ1-2; D gene: TRBD1; clone size: NA; V gene: TRBV20-1; CDR3 DNA: TGCAGTGTCTACGCCCGGGACAGGGGCTATGGCTACACCTTC; CDR3 protein: CSVYARDRGYGYTF